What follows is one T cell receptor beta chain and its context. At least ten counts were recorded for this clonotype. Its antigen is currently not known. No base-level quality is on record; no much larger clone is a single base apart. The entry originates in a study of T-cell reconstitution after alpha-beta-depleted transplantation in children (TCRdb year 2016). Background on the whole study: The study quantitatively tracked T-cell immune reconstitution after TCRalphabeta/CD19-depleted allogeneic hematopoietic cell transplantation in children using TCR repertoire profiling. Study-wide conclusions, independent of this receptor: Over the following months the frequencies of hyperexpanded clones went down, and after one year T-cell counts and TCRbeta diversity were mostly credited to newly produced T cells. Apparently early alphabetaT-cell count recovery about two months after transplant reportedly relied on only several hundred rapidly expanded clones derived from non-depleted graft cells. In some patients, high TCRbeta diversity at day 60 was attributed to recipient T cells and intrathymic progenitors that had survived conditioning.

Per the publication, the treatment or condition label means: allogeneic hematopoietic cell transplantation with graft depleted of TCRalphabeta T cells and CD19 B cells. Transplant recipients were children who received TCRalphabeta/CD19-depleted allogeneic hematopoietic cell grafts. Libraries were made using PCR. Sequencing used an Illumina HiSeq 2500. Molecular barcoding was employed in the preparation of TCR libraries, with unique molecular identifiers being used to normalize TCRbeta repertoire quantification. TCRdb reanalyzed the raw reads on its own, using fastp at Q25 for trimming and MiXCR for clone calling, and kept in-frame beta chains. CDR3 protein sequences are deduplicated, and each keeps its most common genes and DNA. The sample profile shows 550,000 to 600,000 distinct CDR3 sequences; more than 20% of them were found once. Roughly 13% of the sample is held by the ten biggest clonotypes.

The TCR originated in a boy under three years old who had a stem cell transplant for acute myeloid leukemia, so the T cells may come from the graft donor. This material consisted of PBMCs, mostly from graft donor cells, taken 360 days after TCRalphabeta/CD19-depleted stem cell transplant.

The sequence in DNA is TGCGCCAGCAGCCAAGATAGTCTCACAGCCACCGGGGAGCTGTTTTTT. This codes for CASSQDSLTATGELFF. The rearranged segments are TRBV4-1 and TRBJ2-2, with the identity of the D gene unclear. The CDR3 contains 16 residues, cysteine and phenylalanine counted. Only the CDR3 DNA stays, 48 bases, in frame from base 1. At the junction V is shortened by 0 bases and J by 4 bases, with 12 bases in between. CDR1 and CDR2, looked up from the germline V gene, are MGHRA and YSYEKL.